This T cell receptor (beta chain) comes out of a study of blood T cell repertoires in COVID-19. Study context: T cells, B-cell-depleted T cells, or PBMCs supplied cDNA or gDNA.

V lost 7 bases to trimming and J lost 0 bases; unmatched junction nucleotides: 9. The V gene's germline CDR1 is MDHEN and CDR2 SYDVKM. There are 15 residues in the CDR3. The method was immunoSEQ multiplex PCR; TCRdb's version includes in-frame clones alone and lacks a portion of them. Altogether 150,000 or so clones are present, 80% to 90% being singletons, with the ten largest covering roughly 8%. The clonotype was recovered from a man between 60 and 75 years old with acute or convalescent COVID-19. Sample: peripheral blood. V is TRBV28 and J is TRBJ2-7; TRBD1 matches at 7 bases. Here the CDR3 reads CASTRGQTISYEQYF. As DNA, the CDR3 is TGTGCCAGCACCCGGGGACAGACTATCTCCTACGAGCAGTACTTC.